Each of the 11 T cell receptor beta chains below was sequenced from the same sample in a study of early T cells in non-severe SARS-CoV-2 infection. From the 5' RACE reads, TCRdb called clonotypes with MiXCR, one entry per CDR3 protein. The table has some 89,000 distinct CDR3 sequences, approximately 11% seen once. Sequencing used whole blood, obtained at baseline. Receptors originate from an adult who was a healthcare worker with PCR-confirmed SARS-CoV-2 infection or an uninfected control (not recorded which).

This clonotype has ten or more counts. This chain connects TRBV10-2 to TRBJ1-1; D not resolved. With 4 bases removed from V and 6 bases from J, the gap between germline ends came to 6 bases. From germline, CDR1 is WSHSY and CDR2 SAAADI. The CDR3 has 11 residues. CDR3 protein: CASSVLSEAFF. CDR3 DNA: TGCGCCAGCAGTGTACTATCTGAAGCTTTCTTT.

This clonotype has just a few counts. This chain connects TRBV2 to TRBJ2-7; D gene unclear. Trimming removed 4 bases at V and 0 bases at J, with 10 bases between. The germline V gene has CDR1 SNHLY and CDR2 FYNNEI. The CDR3 consists of 14 residues. This CDR3 reads CASSVGPPSYEQYF. The CDR3 DNA sequence: TGTGCCAGCAGTGTCGGGCCTCCCTCCTACGAGCAGTACTTC.

This chain joins TRBV20-1 and TRBJ2-3; 8 bases match TRBD2. Germline CDR1 and CDR2: DFQATT and SNEGSKA (reference sequence). V was pared by 6 bases and J by 0 bases, with 5 bases of the junction left unmatched. CDR3 length: 14 residues. This chain's CDR3 is CSALSGRSTDTQYF. CDR3 DNA sequence: TGCAGTGCATTGAGCGGGAGAAGCACAGATACGCAGTATTTT.

The table lists this clonotype with many counts. The rearrangement joins TRBV11-2 to TRBJ1-6, with D unresolved. The length of the CDR3 is 15 residues. V was cut by 1 base and J by 8 bases, with 12 bases left in between. Germline V lookup: CDR1 SGHAT, CDR2 FQNNGV. CDR3 amino acids: CASSLVGVADSPLHF. DNA for the CDR3: TGTGCCAGCAGCTTAGTTGGGGTCGCGGATTCACCCCTCCACTTT.

This clonotype was seen many times. CDR3 nucleotides: TGTGCCAGCAGTTTCACAAGCAGTAACTATGGCTACACCTTC. Translating gives CASSFTSSNYGYTF. The V gene is TRBV12-3 or TRBV12-4, the J gene TRBJ1-2; D ambiguous. There are 14 residues in the CDR3. The V and J ends lost 3 bases and 1 base respectively, with 9 bases between them.

This clonotype was recorded a few times. V gene TRBV7-8 combines with J gene TRBJ2-3; 8 nucleotides line up with TRBD2. The CDR3 runs 16 residues. Germline V lookup: CDR1 SGHVS, CDR2 FQNEAQ. The V segment lost 6 bases and the J segment 0 bases; nucleotides outside the gene matches: 8. CDR3 DNA: TGTGCCAGCAGGCGAGCCGGACTAGCCAGCACAGATACGCAGTATTTT. It encodes CASRRAGLASTDTQYF.

This clonotype came up many times. The V call is TRBV5-1, the J call TRBJ2-7, with 8 nucleotides matching TRBD2. The CDR3 extends over 15 amino acids. V gave up 4 bases and J gave up 0 bases; unmatched junction bases: 6. The germline CDR1 and CDR2 sequences are SGHRS and YFSETQ. CDR3 sequence: CASSPSTSVSYEQYF. CDR3 DNA sequence: TGCGCCAGCAGCCCCTCGACTAGCGTCTCCTACGAGCAGTACTTC.

This clonotype has just a few counts. The V gene is TRBV30, the J gene TRBJ2-3; 9 bases map to TRBD1. Unmatched junction bases numbered 1, after V lost 2 bases and J lost 4 bases. The germline V gene encodes CDR1 GTSNPN and CDR2 SVGIG (reference sequence). This CDR3 is 13 amino acids long. CDR3 sequence: CAWSRQGADTQYF. The DNA for the CDR3 is TGTGCCTGGAGTCGACAGGGGGCAGATACGCAGTATTTT. Filled out from reference TRBV30 and TRBJ2-3, the complete variable domain reads SQTIHQWPATLVQPVGSPLSLECTVEGTSNPNLYWYRQAAGRGLQLLFYSVGIGQISSEVPQNLSASRPQDRQFILSSKKLLLSDSGFYLCAWSRQGADTQYFGPGTRLTVL.

This clonotype has a handful of counts. The CDR3 loop is CASSLDSPRNTEAFF. The DNA of the CDR3 is TGCGCCAGCAGCTTGGACTCTCCACGGAACACTGAAGCTTTCTTT. The chain employs TRBV5-1 and TRBJ1-1; D unresolved. This CDR3 contains 15 residues. Germline CDR1 reads SGHRS; CDR2 reads YFSETQ. The V end lost 0 bases, the J end lost 1 base, and 10 bases lay between the germline ends.

This clonotype was counted only a few times. This chain links TRBV5-5 with TRBJ2-5; D perhaps matches TRBD1 (6 bases). V was trimmed by 3 bases and J by 2 bases, leaving 14 bases between them. Per germline, CDR1 SGHKS and CDR2 YYEKEE (reference sequence). The CDR3 is made up of 15 amino acids. CDR3 DNA sequence: TGTGCCAGCAGCTATTCGGGACATTTTCAAGAGACCCAGTACTTC. Protein product: CASSYSGHFQETQYF.

This clonotype has a handful of counts. V and J are TRBV5-1 and TRBJ2-3; TRBD2 agrees at 11 bases. J lost 3 bases, V lost 6 bases, and 6 bases had no gene match. Per germline, CDR1 SGHRS and CDR2 YFSETQ. This CDR3 is built from 15 residues. The DNA for the CDR3 is TGCGCCAGCACCTATAGCGGGAGGGTAACAGATACGCAGTATTTT. Translated, it gives CASTYSGRVTDTQYF.